This paragraph covers one T cell receptor beta chain sequence. Relapse after autologous stem cell transplantation occurred in every patient, and brentuximab vedotin exposure varied. Germline V CDR1 and CDR2: SGDLS, YYNGEE. The V and J ends lost 3 bases and 2 bases respectively, with 12 bases between them. The CDR3 covers 15 residues. The data are from a study of PD-1 blockade in classical Hodgkin lymphoma. TCRdb keeps only in-frame clones here, not all; method: immunoSEQ multiplex PCR. Found here are 12,000 to 15,000 clones, roughly 86% of them singletons; the top ten hold about 4.8%. Sequencing used peripheral blood mononuclear cells (PBMCs), obtained at baseline. The rearrangement joins TRBV9 to TRBJ2-1; D ambiguous. The TCR sequence derives from a human donor with classical Hodgkin lymphoma. The CDR3 sequence: CASSASGSTYNEQFF. The DNA of the CDR3 is TGTGCCAGCAGCGCGTCTGGAAGCACCTACAATGAGCAGTTCTTC.